These T cell receptor beta chains were read from a single sample in a study of vaccination and CD4 T cells after COVID-19. MiXCR, run by TCRdb on the PCR reads, gives a single entry per CDR3 protein. The sample consists of tens of thousands of distinct CDR3 sequences, around half of them appearing once. What these receptors recognize is not known. Material: CD4+ T cells from blood, cultured in vitro. These receptors originate from a human donor who had recovered from COVID-19. Both conserved end residues are part of each CDR3. The D gene is left open where the match is weak. The size of a clone is reported for some rows only, either as once, few or many, or as a class for expanded clones.

NA	TRBV14	NA	TRBJ1-5	CASSQVAGCNQPQHF	TGTGCCAGCAGCCAAGTAGCAGGATGCAATCAGCCCCAGCATTTT
TRBD1	TRBV7-9	few	TRBJ1-1	CASSLEGASTEAFF	TGTGCCAGCAGCTTAGAGGGGGCGAGCACTGAAGCTTTCTTT
NA	TRBV20-1	NA	TRBJ2-3	CSARDHGTDTQYF	TGCAGTGCTAGAGATCACGGCACAGATACGCAGTATTTT
NA	TRBV20-1	few	TRBJ1-2	CSATGPAGYGYTF	TGCAGTGCTACGGGTCCAGCGGGCTATGGCTACACCTTC
NA	TRBV12-3/TRBV12-4	few	TRBJ2-3	CASSSPPGVTDTQYF	TGTGCCAGCAGTTCGCCCCCCGGGGTTACAGATACGCAGTATTTT
NA	TRBV7-8	NA	TRBJ1-6	CASSYRNSPLHF	TGTGCCAGCAGCTACCGAAATTCACCCCTCCACTTT
TRBD2	TRBV19	NA	TRBJ2-7	CASSGTSGSYEQYF	TGTGCCAGTAGTGGGACTAGCGGATCCTACGAGCAGTACTTC
NA	TRBV6-1	few	TRBJ1-2	CASSHGSVDYGYTF	TGTGCCAGCAGTCACGGATCTGTCGACTATGGCTACACCTTC
NA	TRBV20-1	NA	TRBJ1-2	CSATGWRDYGYTF	TGCAGTGCTACGGGGTGGAGGGACTATGGCTACACCTTC
NA	TRBV30	NA	TRBJ2-7	CAWSVNWPSPSYEQYF	TGTGCCTGGAGTGTTAATTGGCCCAGCCCTTCCTACGAGCAGTACTTC